This is a list of T cell receptor beta chains from one sample in a study of blood T cell repertoires in COVID-19. The data were produced by immunoSEQ multiplex PCR, yet TCRdb's version contains in-frame clones alone and is incomplete. The table records under 250,000 clones, 80% to 95% of them present only once. The sequencing input was peripheral blood. Receptors originate from a man aged 60 to 75 with COVID-19, enrolled during active disease. The CDR3 runs from the conserved cysteine through the conserved F or W. Only part of the rows carry a size: once, few, many, or a class if the clone is expanded.

NA	TRBJ2-1	TRBV5-5	CASSSLDNNEQFF
NA	TRBJ2-1	TRBV30	CAWRAVVLGEQFF
NA	TRBJ1-4	TRBV29-1	CSVTTGSTNEKLFF
NA	TRBJ1-1	TRBV6-1	CASRGGQGSTEAFF
NA	TRBJ2-7	TRBV9	CASSVGAGAYEQYF
once	TRBJ2-7	TRBV11-2	CASSLDSGSYEQYF
NA	TRBJ1-3	TRBV7-2	CASSLQGPGNTIYF
few	TRBJ2-1	TRBV7-2	CASSLSLQVSAEQFF
NA	TRBJ1-4	TRBV6-6	CASIPQRGGNEKLFF
NA	TRBJ2-6	TRBV19	CASSTGAGANVLTF
NA	TRBJ2-7	TRBV6-5	CASSYYAGAYEQYF
NA	TRBJ1-1	TRBV29-1	CSVRLTQGEAFF
once	TRBJ2-7	TRBV10-3	CAISDPGLAGDRRGEQYF
NA	TRBJ1-3	TRBV3-1/TRBV3-2	CASSQGSGSSGNTIYF
NA	TRBJ1-6	TRBV5-1	CASSLAAGVTYNSPLHF
once	TRBJ2-7	TRBV7-3	CASSLASGSSYEQYF
NA	TRBJ1-6	TRBV5-1	CASSLEGSPRNSPLHF
NA	TRBJ2-3	TRBV28	CASGEGATDTQYF
NA	TRBJ1-2	TRBV9	CASSAAWGGSHGYTF
once	TRBJ2-3	TRBV5-1	CASSLDGPDTQYF
NA	TRBJ2-7	TRBV15	CATSRIEGTGSSYEQYF
NA	TRBJ1-2	TRBV5-6	CASSLGQNNYGYTF
NA	TRBJ2-1	TRBV7-2	CASSLGIAVTYNEQFF
NA	TRBJ1-1	TRBV18	CASSPGQNTEAFF
NA	TRBJ2-7	TRBV7-9	CASSLEAGGLSYEQYF
NA	TRBJ1-3	TRBV6-6	CASVGFNSGNTIYF
NA	TRBJ1-1	TRBV7-2	CASSLEPITEAFF
once	TRBJ1-5	TRBV11-2	CASSSRQGGNQPQHF
NA	TRBJ2-1	TRBV19	CASSTGTSIFGEQFF
NA	TRBJ1-2	TRBV3-1/TRBV3-2	CASSQAWEDRNYGYTF
NA	TRBJ2-7	TRBV9	CASSTGQGAAYEQYF
NA	TRBJ2-3	TRBV3-1/TRBV3-2	CASSHRGLAGGDTQYF
NA	TRBJ2-5	TRBV19	CASSSTGGGQETQYF
NA	TRBJ1-3	TRBV6-5	CASSYSGSGNTIYF
NA	TRBJ2-7	TRBV7-2	CASSLGLAGTSRDEQYF
NA	TRBJ1-5	TRBV3-1/TRBV3-2	CASSQGSGNQPQHF
NA	TRBJ1-4	TRBV7-9	CASSLRSGGREKLFF
NA	TRBJ1-5	TRBV11-2	CASSPTRGGNQPQHF
NA	TRBJ2-1	TRBV18	CASSPSGGEGSGEQFF
NA	TRBJ1-5	TRBV21-1	CARRAGWWNQPQHF
NA	TRBJ2-7	TRBV28	CASSLAGAREQYF
once	TRBJ2-2	TRBV30	CAWAPGGTNTGELFF
NA	TRBJ2-7	TRBV7-2	CASSLGASGRAPYEQYF
NA	TRBJ1-5	TRBV19	CASSTTGFGQPQHF
NA	TRBJ2-2	TRBV18	CASSPGLAGLGTGELFF
NA	TRBJ1-2	TRBV9	CASSATGTGGYTF
NA	TRBJ2-3	TRBV5-1	CASSFRGTDTQYF
NA	TRBJ2-2	TRBV19	CASSIDAAGAWLFF